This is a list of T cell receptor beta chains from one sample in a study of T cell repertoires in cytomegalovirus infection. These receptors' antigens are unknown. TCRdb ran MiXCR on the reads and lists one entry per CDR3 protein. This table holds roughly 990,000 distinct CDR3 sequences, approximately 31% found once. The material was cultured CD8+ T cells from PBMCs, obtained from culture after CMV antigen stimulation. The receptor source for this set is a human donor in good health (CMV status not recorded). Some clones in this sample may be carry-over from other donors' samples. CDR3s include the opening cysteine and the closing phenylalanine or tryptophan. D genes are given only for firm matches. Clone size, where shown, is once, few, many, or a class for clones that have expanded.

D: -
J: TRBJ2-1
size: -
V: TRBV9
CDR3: CASSPLEESTRDNEQFF
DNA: TGTGCCAGCAGCCCCCTCGAGGAGTCAACGAGGGACAATGAGCAGTTCTTC

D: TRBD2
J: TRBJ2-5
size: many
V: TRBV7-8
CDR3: CASSLVGLAGSLETQYF
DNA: TGTGCCAGCAGCTTAGTGGGACTAGCGGGGTCTTTAGAGACCCAGTACTTC

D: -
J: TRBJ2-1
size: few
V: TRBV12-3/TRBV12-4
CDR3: CASRPGGGKSSYNEQFF
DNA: TGTGCCAGCAGACCCGGAGGGGGGAAGAGCTCCTACAATGAGCAGTTCTTC

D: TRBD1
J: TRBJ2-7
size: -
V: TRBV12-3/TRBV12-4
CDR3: CASSTFGQAVYEQYF
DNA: TGTGCCAGCAGTACGTTTGGACAGGCGGTCTACGAGCAGTACTTC

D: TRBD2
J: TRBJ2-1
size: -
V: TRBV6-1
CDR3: CASSRGLAGGPGYYNEQFF
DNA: TGTGCCTCCTCGAGAGGACTAGCGGGGGGGCCGGGTTATTACAATGAGCAGTTCTTC

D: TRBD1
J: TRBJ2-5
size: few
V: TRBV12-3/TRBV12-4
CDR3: CASSSPDRVKTQYF
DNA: TGTGCCAGCAGTTCCCCGGACAGGGTAAAGACCCAGTACTTC

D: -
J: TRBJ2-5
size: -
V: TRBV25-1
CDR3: CASSAGLRVVGAQETQYF
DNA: TGTGCCAGCAGTGCTGGCCTCCGAGTGGTGGGGGCCCAAGAGACCCAGTACTTC

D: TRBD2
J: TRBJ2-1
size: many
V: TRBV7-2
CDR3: CASSLERRGGENEQFF
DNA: TGTGCCAGCAGCTTAGAACGGCGGGGGGGCGAGAATGAGCAGTTCTTC

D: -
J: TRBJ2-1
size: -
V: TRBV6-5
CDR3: CASGGPTSYYNEQFF
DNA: TGTGCCAGCGGAGGACCGACCTCTTACTACAATGAGCAGTTCTTC

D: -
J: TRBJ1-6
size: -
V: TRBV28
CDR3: CANSFRGGNPLHF
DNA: TGTGCCAACAGTTTCAGGGGCGGTAATCCCCTCCACTTT

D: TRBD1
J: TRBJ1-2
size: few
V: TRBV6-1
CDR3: CASSEGQGPGYGYTF
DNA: TGTGCCAGCAGTGAAGGACAGGGGCCAGGGTATGGCTACACCTTC

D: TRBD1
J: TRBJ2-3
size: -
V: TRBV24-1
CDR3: CATSESKTGADTQYF
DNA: TGTGCCACCAGTGAATCAAAGACAGGGGCAGATACGCAGTATTTT

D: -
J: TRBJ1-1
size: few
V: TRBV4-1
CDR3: CASSQGRGGYTEAFF
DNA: TGCGCCAGCAGCCAAGGTAGAGGCGGGTACACTGAAGCTTTCTTT

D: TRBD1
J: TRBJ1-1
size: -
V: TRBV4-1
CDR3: CASSLRKGQTNTEAFF
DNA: TGCGCCAGCAGCCTCCGAAAGGGACAGACGAACACTGAAGCTTTCTTT

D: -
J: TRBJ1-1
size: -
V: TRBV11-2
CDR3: CASSLAAGPTRVAFF
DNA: TGTGCCAGCAGCTTAGCGGCAGGACCTACGAGGGTGGCTTTCTTT

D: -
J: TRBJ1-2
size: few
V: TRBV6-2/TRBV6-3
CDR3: CASSWDRRGYTF
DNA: TGTGCCAGCAGTTGGGACCGACGGGGCTACACCTTC

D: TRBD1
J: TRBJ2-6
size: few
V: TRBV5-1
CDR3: CASRSTGTELDNSGANVLTF
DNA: TGCGCCAGCAGATCAACCGGGACAGAACTTGACAACTCTGGGGCCAACGTCCTGACTTTC

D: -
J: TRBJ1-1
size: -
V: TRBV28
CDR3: CAISLQGYTEAFF
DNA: TGTGCCATCAGCCTACAGGGATACACTGAAGCTTTCTTT

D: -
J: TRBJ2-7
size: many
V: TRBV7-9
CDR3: CASNPRAGYEQYF
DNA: TGTGCCAGCAACCCCCGGGCGGGCTACGAGCAGTACTTC

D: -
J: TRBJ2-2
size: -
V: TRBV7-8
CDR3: CATITQTNTGELFF
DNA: TGTGCCACCATAACCCAGACGAACACCGGGGAGCTGTTTTTT

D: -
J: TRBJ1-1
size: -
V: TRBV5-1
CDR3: CASSLREVQDTEAFF
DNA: TGCGCCAGCAGCTTGAGGGAGGTCCAGGACACTGAAGCTTTCTTT

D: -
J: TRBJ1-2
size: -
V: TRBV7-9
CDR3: CASSLAVSSHGYTF
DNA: TGTGCCAGCAGCTTAGCCGTCAGCAGTCATGGCTACACCTTC